This paragraph reports one TCR beta chain. Its antigen remains unknown. The data originate from a study of shared clonotypes between healthy human individuals. About the study: In total, the donors were two women and a few men aged 18 to 49. Study outcomes and limitations: Shared clonotypes: approximately 5% naive CD4, under 4% naive CD8, over 2% memory CD4, under 0.45% memory CD8. Sampling included only blood; tissue repertoires likely differ.

The method was immunoSEQ multiplex PCR; TCRdb's version includes in-frame clones alone and lacks a portion of them. The repertoire has about 2.5 million clones, 85% to 95% of them found once; the top ten carry 0.37%. Material: naive CD4+ T cells from PBMCs. Stated subset: CD45RA+ positively selected. The receptor comes from a man between 18 and 35 years old in good health. Some clones in this sample may be carry-over from other donors' samples.

Written as DNA, the CDR3 is TGTGCCAGCAGCCCGACTATAGGGGATGCCGCCAAAAACATTCAGTACTTC. Translated, it gives CASSPTIGDAAKNIQYF. The chain combines TRBV28 with TRBJ2-4; tentatively, D is TRBD1 or TRBD2 (5 bases each). The ends were cut back, 6 bases at V and 1 base at J, with 19 bases in the middle. The CDR3 totals 17 residues. Germline values: CDR1 MDHEN, CDR2 SYDVKM. Full variable domain (outside the CDR3, taken from reference TRBV28 and TRBJ2-4): DVKVTQSSRYLVKRTGEKVFLECVQDMDHENMFWYRQDPGLGLRLIYFSYDVKMKEKGDIPEGYSVSREKKERFSLILESASTNQTSMYLCASSPTIGDAAKNIQYFGAGTRLSVL.